In this sample, the clone carrying this T cell receptor (beta chain) turned up a few times. The antigen is unknown. Vbeta (60) and Jbeta (13) primers were used in the PCR. Using immunoSEQ multiplex PCR, the repertoire was profiled, and TCRdb retains in-frame clones only, with some absent. The sample records about 160,000 clones, just over 75% being singletons. The sample originates from a study of cytomegalovirus exposure and HLA in healthy donors. Looking at the study overall: T cells numbering about 179 million yielded more than 95 million unique TCR beta sequences in an earlier analysis.

Regarding the study as a whole: A later analysis found that most CMV-associated TCR beta chains appeared HLA-restricted. Rare sequences made up most TCRs, while some public TCRs were found in many donors.

Donors consisted of healthy bone marrow donors. Sequencing was performed on PBMCs. The clonotype comes from a woman between 40 and 55 years old in good health and CMV-seronegative.

CDR3 loop: CASSGDRGSEKLFF. In nucleotides, the CDR3 is TGCGCCAGCAGCGGCGACAGGGGCAGTGAAAAACTGTTTTTT. This sequence joins TRBV5-1 and TRBJ1-4, with TRBD1 matching 8 bases. The trim removed 4 bases at V and 7 bases at J, leaving 6 bases unmatched. The length of the CDR3 is 14 residues. The germline V gene has CDR1 SGHRS and CDR2 YFSETQ.